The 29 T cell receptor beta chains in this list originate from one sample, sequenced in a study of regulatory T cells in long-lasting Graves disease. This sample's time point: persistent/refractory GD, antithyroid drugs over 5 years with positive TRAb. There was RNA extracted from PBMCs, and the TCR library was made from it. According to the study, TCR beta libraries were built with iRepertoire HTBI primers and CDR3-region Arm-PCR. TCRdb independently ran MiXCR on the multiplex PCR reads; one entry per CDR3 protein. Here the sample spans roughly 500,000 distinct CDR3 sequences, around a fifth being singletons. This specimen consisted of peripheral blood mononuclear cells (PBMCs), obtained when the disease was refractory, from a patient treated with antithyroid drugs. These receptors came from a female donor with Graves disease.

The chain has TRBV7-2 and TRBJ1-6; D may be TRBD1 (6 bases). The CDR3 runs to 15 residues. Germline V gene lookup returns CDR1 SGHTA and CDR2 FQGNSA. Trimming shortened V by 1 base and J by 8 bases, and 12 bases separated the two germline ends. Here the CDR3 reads CASSLGQRGDSPLHF. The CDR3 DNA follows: TGTGCCAGCAGCTTAGGACAGAGGGGGGATTCACCCCTCCACTTT.

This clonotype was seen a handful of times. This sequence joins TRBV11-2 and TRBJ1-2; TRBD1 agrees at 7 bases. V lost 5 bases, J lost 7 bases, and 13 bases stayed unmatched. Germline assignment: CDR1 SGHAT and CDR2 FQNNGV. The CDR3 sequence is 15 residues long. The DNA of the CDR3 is TGTGCCAGCAGCACATTTCGACAGGGACCCGGTGGCTACACCTTC. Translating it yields CASSTFRQGPGGYTF.

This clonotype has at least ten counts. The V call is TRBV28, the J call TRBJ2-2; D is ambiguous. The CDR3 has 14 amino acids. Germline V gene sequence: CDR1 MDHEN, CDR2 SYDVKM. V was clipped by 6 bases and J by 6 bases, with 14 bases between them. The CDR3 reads CASRVTKPPGELFF. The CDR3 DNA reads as TGTGCCAGCAGGGTGACCAAACCACCCGGGGAGCTGTTTTTT.

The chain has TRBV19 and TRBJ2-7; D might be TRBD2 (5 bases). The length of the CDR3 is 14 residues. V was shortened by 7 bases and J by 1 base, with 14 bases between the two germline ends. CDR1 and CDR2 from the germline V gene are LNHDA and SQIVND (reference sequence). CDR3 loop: CASTAAPGSYEQYF. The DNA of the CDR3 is TGTGCCAGTACGGCGGCCCCGGGGTCCTACGAGCAGTACTTC.

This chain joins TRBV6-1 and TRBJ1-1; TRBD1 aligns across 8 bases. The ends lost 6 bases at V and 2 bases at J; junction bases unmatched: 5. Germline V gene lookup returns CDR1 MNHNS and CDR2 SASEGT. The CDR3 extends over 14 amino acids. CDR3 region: CASSQGQGNTEAFF. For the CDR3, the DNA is TGTGCCAGCAGCCAAGGACAGGGCAACACTGAAGCTTTCTTT.

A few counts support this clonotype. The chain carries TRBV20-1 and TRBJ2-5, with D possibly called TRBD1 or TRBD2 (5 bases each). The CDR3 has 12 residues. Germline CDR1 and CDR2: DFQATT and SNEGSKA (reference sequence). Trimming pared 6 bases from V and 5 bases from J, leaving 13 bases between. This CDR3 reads CSARGPTETQYF. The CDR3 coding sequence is TGCAGTGCCCGGGGACCGACGGAGACCCAGTACTTC.

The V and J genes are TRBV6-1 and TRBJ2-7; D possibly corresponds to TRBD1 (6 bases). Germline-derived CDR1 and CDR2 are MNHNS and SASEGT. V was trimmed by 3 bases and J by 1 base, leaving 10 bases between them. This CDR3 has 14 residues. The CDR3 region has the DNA TGTGCCAGCAGTGACGGGACACTTTCCTACGAGCAGTACTTC. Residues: CASSDGTLSYEQYF.

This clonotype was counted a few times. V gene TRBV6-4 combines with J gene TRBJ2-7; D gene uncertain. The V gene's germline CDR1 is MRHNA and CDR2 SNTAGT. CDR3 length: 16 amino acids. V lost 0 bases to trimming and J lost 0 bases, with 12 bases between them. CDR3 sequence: CASSDSNRLSSYEQYF. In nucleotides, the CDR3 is TGTGCCAGCAGTGACTCAAACAGATTAAGCTCCTACGAGCAGTACTTC.

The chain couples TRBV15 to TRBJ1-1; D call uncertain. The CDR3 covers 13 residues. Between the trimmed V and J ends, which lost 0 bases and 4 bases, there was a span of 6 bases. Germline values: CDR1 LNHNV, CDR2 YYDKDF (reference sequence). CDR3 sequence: CATSREIFTEAFF. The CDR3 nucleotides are TGTGCCACCAGCAGAGAAATATTCACTGAAGCTTTCTTT.

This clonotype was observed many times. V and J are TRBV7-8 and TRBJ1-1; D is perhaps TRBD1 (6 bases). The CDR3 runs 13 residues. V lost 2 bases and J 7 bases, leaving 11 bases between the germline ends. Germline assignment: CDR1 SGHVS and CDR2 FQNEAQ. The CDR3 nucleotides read TGTGCCAGCAGCTTACATAGGACAGTTGAAGCTTTCTTT. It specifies CASSLHRTVEAFF.

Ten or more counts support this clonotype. The CDR3 protein is CASSVRDTLRTQYF. Written as DNA, the CDR3 is TGTGCCAGCAGTGTCCGGGACACCCTCAGGACCCAGTACTTC. The chain employs TRBV28 and TRBJ2-5; D might be TRBD1 (6 bases). V shed 5 bases and J shed 7 bases, with 17 bases lying between them. This CDR3 is built from 14 residues. Germline V gene data show CDR1 as MDHEN and CDR2 as SYDVKM.

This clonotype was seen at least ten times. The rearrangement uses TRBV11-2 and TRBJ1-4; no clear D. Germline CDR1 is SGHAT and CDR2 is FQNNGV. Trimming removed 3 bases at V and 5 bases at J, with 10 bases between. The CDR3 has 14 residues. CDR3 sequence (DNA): TGTGCCAGCAGCTTTGGGCAGACGAATGAAAAACTGTTTTTT. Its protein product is CASSFGQTNEKLFF.

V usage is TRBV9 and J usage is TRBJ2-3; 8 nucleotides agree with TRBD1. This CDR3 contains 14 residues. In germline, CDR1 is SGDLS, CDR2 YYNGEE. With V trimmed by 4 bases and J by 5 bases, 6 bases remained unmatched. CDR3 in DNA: TGTGCCAGCAGCCTGGAGACAGGGGTAGATACGCAGTATTTT. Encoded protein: CASSLETGVDTQYF.

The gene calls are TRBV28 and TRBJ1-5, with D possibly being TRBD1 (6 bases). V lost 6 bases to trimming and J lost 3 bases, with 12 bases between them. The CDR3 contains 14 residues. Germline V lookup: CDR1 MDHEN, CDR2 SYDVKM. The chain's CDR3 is CASSMTGFNQPQHF. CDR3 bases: TGTGCCAGCAGCATGACAGGCTTCAATCAGCCCCAGCATTTT.

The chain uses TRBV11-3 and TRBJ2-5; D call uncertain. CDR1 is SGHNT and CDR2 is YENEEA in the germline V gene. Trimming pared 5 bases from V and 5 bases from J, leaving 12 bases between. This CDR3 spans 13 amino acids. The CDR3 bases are TGTGCCAGCAGCATAGTAGAAAGGGAGACCCAGTACTTC. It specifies CASSIVERETQYF.

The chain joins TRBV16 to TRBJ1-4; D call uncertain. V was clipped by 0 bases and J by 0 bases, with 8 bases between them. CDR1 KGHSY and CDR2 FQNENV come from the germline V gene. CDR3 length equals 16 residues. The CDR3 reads CASSQSHRATNEKLFF. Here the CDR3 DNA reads TGTGCCAGCAGCCAATCCCACCGTGCAACTAATGAAAAACTGTTTTTT.

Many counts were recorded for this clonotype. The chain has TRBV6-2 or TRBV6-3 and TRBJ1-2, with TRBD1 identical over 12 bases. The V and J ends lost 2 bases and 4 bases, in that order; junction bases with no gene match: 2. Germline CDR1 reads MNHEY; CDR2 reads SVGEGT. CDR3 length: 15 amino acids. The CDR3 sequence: CASSYGTGGAYGYTF. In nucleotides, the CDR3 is TGTGCCAGCAGTTACGGGACAGGGGGCGCCTATGGCTACACCTTC.

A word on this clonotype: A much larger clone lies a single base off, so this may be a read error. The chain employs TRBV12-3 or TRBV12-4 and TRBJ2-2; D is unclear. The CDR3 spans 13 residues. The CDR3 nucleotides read TGTGCCAGCAGCCCCCAGTACACCGAGGAGCTGTTTTTT. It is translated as CASSPQYTEELFF.

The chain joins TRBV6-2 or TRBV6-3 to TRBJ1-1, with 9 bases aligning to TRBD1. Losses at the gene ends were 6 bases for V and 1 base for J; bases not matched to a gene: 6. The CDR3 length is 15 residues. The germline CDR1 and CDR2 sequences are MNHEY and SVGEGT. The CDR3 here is CASSSKTGGNTEAFF. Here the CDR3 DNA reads TGTGCCAGCAGCTCGAAGACAGGGGGGAACACTGAAGCTTTCTTT.

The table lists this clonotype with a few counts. CDR3 nucleotide sequence: TGTGCCAGTTCGAAAGGGGCTCCTGGGGGCCAAGAGACCCAGTACTTC. This encodes CASSKGAPGGQETQYF. The gene calls are TRBV7-3 and TRBJ2-5, with D perhaps given as TRBD1 or TRBD2 (5 bases each). From germline, CDR1 is SGHTA and CDR2 FQGTGA. This CDR3 region has 16 residues. Trimming stripped 9 bases from V and 1 base from J, with 21 bases between.

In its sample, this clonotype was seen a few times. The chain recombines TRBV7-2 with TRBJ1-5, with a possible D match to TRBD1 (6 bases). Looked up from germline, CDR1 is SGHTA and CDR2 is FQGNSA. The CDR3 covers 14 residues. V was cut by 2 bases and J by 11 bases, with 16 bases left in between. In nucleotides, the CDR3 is TGTGCCAGCAGCTTACAGGGGACTACAGTAGCCCAGCATTTT. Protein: CASSLQGTTVAQHF.

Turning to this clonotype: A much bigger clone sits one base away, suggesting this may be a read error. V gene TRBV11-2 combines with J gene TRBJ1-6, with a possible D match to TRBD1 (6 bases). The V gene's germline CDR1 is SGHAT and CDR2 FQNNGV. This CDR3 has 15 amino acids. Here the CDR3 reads CGSSLTGLQNSPLHF. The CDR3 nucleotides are TGTGGCAGCAGCCTCACAGGGTTGCAGAATTCACCCCTCCACTTT.

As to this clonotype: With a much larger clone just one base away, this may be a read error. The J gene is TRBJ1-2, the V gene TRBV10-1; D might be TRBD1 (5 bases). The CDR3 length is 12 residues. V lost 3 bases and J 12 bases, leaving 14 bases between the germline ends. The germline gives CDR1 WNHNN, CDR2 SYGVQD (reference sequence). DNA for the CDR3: TGCGCCAGCAGTGACAGGGAAGAGGGCCACACCTTC. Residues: CASSDREEGHTF.

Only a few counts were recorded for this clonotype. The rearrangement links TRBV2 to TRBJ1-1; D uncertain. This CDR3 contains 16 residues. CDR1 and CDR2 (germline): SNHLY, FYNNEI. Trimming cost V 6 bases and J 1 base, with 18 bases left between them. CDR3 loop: CASSLSPGMGNTEAFF. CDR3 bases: TGTGCCAGCAGCCTCTCCCCCGGTATGGGGAACACTGAAGCTTTCTTT.

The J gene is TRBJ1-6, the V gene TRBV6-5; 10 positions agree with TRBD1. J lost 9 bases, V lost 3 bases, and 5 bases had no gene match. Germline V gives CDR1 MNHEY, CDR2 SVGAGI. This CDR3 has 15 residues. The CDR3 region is CASSYRDRGPSPLHF. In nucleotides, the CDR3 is TGTGCCAGCAGTTATAGGGACAGGGGACCTTCACCCCTCCACTTT.

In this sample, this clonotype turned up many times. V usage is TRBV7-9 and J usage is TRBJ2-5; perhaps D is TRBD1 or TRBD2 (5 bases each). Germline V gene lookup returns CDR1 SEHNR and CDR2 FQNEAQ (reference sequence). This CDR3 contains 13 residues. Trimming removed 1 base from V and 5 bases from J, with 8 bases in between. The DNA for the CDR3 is TGTGCCAGCAGCTTAGGAGGGGAGGAGACCCAGTACTTC. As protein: CASSLGGEETQYF. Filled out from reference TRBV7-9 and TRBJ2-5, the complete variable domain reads DTGVSQNPRHKITKRGQNVTFRCDPISEHNRLYWYRQTLGQGPEFLTYFQNEAQLEKSRLLSDRFSAERPKGSFSTLEIQRTEQGDSAMYLCASSLGGEETQYFGPGTRLLVL.

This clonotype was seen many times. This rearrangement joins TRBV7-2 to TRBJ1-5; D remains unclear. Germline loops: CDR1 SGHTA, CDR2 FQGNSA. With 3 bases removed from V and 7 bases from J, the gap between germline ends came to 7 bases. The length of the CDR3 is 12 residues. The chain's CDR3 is CASSFPEQPQHF. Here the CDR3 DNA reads TGTGCCAGCAGCTTCCCGGAGCAGCCCCAGCATTTT.

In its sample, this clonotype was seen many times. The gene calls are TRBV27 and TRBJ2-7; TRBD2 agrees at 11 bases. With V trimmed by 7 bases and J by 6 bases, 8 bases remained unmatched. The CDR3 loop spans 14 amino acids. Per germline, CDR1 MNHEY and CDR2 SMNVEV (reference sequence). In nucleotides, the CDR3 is TGTGCCAGCATGCTAGCGGGAGGCTTCCGCGAGCAGTACTTC. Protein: CASMLAGGFREQYF.

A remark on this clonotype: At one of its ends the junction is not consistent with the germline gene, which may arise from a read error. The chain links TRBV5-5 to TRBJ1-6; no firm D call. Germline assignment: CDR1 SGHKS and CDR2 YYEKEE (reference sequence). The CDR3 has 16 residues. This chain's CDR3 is CASSLSLGQGNSLLHF. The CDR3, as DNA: TGTGCCAGCAGCTTGTCCTTGGGCCAAGGTAATTCACTCCTCCACTTT.